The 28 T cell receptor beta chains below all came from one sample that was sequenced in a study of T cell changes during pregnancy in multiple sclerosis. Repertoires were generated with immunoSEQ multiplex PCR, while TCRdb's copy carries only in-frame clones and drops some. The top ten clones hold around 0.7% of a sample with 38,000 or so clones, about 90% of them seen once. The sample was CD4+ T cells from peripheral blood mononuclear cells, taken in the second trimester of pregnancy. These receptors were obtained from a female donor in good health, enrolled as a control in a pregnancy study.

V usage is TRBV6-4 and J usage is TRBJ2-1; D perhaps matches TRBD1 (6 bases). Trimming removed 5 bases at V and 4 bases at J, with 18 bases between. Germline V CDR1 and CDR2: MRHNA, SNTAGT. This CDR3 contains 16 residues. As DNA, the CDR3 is TGTGCCAGCAGTCCCCTCACAGGGTCGCGTTACAATGAGCAGTTCTTC. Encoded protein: CASSPLTGSRYNEQFF.

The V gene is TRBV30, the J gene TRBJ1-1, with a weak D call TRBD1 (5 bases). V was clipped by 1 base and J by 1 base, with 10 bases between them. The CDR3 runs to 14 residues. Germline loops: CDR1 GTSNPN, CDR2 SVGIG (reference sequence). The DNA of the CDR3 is TGTGCCTGGAGTGGGGGACTTCCGAACACTGAAGCTTTCTTT. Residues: CAWSGGLPNTEAFF.

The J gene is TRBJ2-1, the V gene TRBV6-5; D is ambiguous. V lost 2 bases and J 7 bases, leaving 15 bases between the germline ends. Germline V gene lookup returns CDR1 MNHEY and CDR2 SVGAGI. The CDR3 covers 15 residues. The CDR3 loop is CASSYERRSGNEQFF. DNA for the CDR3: TGTGCCAGCAGTTACGAAAGGCGGAGTGGTAATGAGCAGTTCTTC.

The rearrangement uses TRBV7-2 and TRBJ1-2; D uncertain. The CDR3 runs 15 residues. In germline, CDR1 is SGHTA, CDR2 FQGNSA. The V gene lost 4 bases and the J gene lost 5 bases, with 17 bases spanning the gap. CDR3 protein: CASSSGGGLGYGYTF. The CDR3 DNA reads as TGTGCCAGCAGCTCCGGCGGCGGGCTTGGGTATGGCTACACCTTC.

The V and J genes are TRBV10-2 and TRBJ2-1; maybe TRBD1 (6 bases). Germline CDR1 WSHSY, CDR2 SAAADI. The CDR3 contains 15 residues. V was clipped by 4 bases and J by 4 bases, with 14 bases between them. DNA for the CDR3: TGCGCCAGCAGTGGGAGGACAGACTCATACAATGAGCAGTTCTTC. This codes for CASSGRTDSYNEQFF.

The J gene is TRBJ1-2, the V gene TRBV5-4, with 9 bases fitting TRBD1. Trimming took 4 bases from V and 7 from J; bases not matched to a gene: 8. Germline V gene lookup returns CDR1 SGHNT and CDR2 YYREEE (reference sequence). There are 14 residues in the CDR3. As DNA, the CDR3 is TGTGCCAGCAGCCTTAGGGACAGGGTCGGTGGCTACACCTTC. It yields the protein CASSLRDRVGGYTF.

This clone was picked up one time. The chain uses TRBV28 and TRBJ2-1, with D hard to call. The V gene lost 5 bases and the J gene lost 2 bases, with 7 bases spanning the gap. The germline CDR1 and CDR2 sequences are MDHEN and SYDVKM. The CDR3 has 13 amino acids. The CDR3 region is CASSPPPYNEQFF. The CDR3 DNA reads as TGTGCCAGCAGTCCCCCTCCCTACAATGAGCAGTTCTTC.

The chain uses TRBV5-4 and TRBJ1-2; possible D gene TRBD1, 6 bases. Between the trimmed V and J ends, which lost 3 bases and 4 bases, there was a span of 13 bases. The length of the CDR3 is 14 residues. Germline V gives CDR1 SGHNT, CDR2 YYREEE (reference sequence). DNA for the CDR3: TGTGCCAGCAGCTCGGACAGTCGGGCCTATGGCTACACCTTC. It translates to CASSSDSRAYGYTF.

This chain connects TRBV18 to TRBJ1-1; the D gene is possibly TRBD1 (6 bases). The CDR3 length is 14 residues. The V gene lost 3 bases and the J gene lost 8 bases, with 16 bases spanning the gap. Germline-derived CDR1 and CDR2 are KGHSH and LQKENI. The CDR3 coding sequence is TGTGCCAGCTCACCCCCAGGGGACGGTCCAGAAGCTTTCTTT. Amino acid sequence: CASSPPGDGPEAFF.

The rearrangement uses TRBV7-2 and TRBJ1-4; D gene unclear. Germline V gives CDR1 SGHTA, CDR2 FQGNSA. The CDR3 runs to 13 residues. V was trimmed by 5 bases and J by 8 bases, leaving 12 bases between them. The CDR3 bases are TGTGCCAGCAGCGGGCAGCCCCGGGAAAAACTGTTTTTT. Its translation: CASSGQPREKLFF.

The CDR3: CASTGVSAGELFF. CDR3 nucleotides: TGTGCCAGCACCGGGGTTTCGGCCGGGGAGCTGTTTTTT. The chain employs TRBV27 and TRBJ2-2; possible D gene TRBD2, 5 bases. Germline CDR1 is MNHEY and CDR2 is SMNVEV (reference sequence). CDR3 size: 13 residues. Trimming removed 7 bases from V and 6 bases from J, with 12 bases in between.

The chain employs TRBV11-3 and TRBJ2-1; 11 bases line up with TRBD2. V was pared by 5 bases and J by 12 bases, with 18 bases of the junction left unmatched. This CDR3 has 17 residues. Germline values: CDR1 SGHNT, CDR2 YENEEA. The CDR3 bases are TGTGCCAGCAGCCCAGCGGTTACTAGCGGGGGAAGGCGTGCGCAGTTCTTC. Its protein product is CASSPAVTSGGRRAQFF.

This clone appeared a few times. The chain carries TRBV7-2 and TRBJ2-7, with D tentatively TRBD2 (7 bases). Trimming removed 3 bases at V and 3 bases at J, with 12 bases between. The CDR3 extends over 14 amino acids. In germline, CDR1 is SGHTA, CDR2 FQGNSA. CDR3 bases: TGTGCCAGCAGCTTGGGGGGGGCTGTCTACGAGCAGTACTTC. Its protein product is CASSLGGAVYEQYF.

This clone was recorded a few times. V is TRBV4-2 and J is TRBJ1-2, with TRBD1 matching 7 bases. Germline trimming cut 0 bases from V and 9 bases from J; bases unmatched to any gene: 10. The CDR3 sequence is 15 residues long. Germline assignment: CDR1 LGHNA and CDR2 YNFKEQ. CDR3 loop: CASSQETTGVRSYTF. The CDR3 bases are TGTGCCAGCAGCCAAGAGACTACAGGGGTCAGAAGCTACACCTTC.

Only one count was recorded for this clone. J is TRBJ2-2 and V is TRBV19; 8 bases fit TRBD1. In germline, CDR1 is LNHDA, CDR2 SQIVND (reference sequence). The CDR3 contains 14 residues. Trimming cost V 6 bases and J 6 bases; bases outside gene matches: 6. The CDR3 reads CASSRDRGPGELFF. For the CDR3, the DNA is TGTGCCAGTAGCCGCGACAGGGGCCCCGGGGAGCTGTTTTTT. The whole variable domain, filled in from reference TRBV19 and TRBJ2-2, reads DGGITQSPKYLFRKEGQNVTLSCEQNLNHDAMYWYRQDPGQGLRLIYYSQIVNDFQKGDIAEGYSVSREKKESFPLTVTSAQKNPTAFYLCASSRDRGPGELFFGEGSRLTVL.

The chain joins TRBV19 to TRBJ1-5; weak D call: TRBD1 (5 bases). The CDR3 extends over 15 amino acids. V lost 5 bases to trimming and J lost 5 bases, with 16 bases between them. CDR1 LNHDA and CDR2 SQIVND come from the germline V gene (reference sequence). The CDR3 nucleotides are TGTGCCAGTAGTCCGATATGGGGGGGGTATCAGCCCCAGCATTTT. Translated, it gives CASSPIWGGYQPQHF.

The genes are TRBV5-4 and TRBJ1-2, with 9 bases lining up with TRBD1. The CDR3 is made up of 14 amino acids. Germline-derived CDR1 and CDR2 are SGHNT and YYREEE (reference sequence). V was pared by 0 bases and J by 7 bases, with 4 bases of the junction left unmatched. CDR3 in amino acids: CASSLDRGQRGYTF. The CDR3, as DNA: TGTGCCAGCAGCTTGGACAGGGGGCAACGTGGCTACACCTTC. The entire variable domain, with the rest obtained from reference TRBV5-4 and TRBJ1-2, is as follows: ETGVTQSPTHLIKTRGQQVTLRCSSQSGHNTVSWYQQALGQGPQFIFQYYREEENGRGNFPPRFSGLQFPNYSSELNVNALELDDSALYLCASSLDRGQRGYTFGSGTRLTVV.

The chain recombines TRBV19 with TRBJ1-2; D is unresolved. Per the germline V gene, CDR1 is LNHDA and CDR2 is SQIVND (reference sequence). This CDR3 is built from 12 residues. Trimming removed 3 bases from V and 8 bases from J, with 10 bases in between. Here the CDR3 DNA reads TGTGCCAGTAGTATGGTGGGAGGCGGCTACACCTTC. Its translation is CASSMVGGGYTF.

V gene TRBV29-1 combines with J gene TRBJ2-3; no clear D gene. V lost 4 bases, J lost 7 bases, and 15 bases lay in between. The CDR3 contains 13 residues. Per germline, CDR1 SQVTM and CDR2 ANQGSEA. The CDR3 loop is CSVGPSAGNTQYF. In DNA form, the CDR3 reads TGCAGCGTTGGCCCCAGTGCTGGTAATACGCAGTATTTT.

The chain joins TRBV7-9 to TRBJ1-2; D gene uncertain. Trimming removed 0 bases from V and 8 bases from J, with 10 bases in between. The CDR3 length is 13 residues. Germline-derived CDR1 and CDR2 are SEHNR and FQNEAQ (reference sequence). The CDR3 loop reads CASSLANKRGYTF. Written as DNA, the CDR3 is TGTGCCAGCAGCTTAGCTAATAAGCGGGGCTACACCTTC.

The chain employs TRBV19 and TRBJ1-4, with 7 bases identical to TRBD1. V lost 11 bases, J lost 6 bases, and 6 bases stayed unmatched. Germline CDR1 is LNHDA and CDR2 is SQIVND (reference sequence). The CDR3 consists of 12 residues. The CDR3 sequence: CASRQGDEKLFF. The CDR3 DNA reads TGTGCCTCAAGACAGGGAGATGAAAAACTGTTTTTT.

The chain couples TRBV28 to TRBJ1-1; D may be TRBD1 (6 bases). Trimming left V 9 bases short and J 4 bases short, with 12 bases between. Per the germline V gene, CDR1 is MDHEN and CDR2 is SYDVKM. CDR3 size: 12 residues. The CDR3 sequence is CASWGGLTEAFF. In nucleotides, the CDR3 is TGTGCCAGTTGGGGGGGGCTCACTGAAGCTTTCTTT. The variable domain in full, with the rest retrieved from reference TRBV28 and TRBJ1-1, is DVKVTQSSRYLVKRTGEKVFLECVQDMDHENMFWYRQDPGLGLRLIYFSYDVKMKEKGDIPEGYSVSREKKERFSLILESASTNQTSMYLCASWGGLTEAFFGQGTRLTVV.

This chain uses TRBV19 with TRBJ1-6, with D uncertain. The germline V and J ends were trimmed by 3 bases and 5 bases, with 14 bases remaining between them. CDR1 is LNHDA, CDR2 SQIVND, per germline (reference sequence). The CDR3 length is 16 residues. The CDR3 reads CASSIRSLGDNSPLHF. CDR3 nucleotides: TGTGCCAGTAGTATTCGCTCACTCGGGGATAATTCACCCCTCCACTTT.

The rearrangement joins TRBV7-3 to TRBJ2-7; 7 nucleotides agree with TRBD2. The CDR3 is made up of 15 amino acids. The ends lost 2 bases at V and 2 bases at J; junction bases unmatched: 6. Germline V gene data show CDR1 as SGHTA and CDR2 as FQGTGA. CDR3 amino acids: CASSLVAGEAYEQYF. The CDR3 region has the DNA TGTGCCAGCAGCTTAGTCGCGGGGGAAGCCTACGAGCAGTACTTC.

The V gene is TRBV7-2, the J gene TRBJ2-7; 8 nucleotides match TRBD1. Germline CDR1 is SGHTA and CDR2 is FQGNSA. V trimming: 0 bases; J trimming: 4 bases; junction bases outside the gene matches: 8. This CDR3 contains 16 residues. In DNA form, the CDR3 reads TGTGCCAGCAGCTTAGCGGCCGGGACAGGACCTTACGAGCAGTACTTC. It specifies CASSLAAGTGPYEQYF.

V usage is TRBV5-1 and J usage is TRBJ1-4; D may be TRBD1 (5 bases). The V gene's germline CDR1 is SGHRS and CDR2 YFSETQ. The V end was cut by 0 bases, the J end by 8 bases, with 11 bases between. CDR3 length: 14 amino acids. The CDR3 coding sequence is TGCGCCAGCAGCTTGGAGGGGATCGGGGAAAAACTGTTTTTT. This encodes CASSLEGIGEKLFF.

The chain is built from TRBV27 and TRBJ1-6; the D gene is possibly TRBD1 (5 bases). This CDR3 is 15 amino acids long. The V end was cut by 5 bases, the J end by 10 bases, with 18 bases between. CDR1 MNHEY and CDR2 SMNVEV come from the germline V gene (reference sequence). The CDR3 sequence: CASSTQSSQGSPLHF. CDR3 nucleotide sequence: TGTGCCAGCAGTACCCAGTCCTCTCAGGGCTCACCCCTCCACTTT.

CDR3 sequence: CASRAADRFADTQYF. The CDR3 DNA reads TGTGCCAGCAGAGCTGCGGACAGATTCGCAGATACGCAGTATTTT. This chain links TRBV5-4 with TRBJ2-3, with D possibly TRBD1 on 6 matching bases. This CDR3 spans 15 amino acids. The V end lost 5 bases, the J end lost 4 bases, and 17 bases lay between the germline ends. Germline CDR1 and CDR2: SGHNT and YYREEE (reference sequence).